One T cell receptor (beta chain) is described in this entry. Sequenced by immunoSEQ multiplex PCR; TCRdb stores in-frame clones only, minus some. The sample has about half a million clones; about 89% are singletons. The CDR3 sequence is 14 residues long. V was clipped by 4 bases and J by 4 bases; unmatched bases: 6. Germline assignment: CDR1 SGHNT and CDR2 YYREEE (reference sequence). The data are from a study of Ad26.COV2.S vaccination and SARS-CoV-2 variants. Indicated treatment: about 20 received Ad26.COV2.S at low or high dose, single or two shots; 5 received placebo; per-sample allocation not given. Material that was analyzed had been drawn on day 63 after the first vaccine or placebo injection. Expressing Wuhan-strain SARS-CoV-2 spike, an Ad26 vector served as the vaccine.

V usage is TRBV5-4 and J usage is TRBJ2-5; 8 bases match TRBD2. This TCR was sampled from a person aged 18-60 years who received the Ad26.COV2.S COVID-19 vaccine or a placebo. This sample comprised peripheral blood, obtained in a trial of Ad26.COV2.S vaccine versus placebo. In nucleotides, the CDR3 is TGTGCCAGCAGCCGCCTAGCGGGCCCAGAGACCCAGTACTTC. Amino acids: CASSRLAGPETQYF.